Listed below are T cell receptor beta chains from one sample, sequenced in a study of beta chain bispecific antibodies for T cell cancers. Each CDR3 protein gets one entry after TCRdb re-called the 5' RACE reads with MiXCR. This sample has about 20,000 distinct CDR3 sequences, with approximately 2% found just once. The antigens for these receptors are not known. This specimen was healthy donor T cells cultured with leukemia cells, taken from a culture containing a bispecific antibody targeting TCR Vbeta12. Receptor source: a human donor in good health. Some clones in this sample may be carry-over from other donors' samples. Both conserved end residues are trimmed from each CDR3. Some rows mark clone size as missing; the rest say once, few, many or name a class of expanded clone.

J: TRBJ2-7; size: many; V: TRBV27; CDR3: ASSLGYSYEQY
J: TRBJ2-3; size: many; V: TRBV6-6; CDR3: ASSNGATQY
J: TRBJ2-3; size: many; V: TRBV29-1; CDR3: SVVTDTQY
J: TRBJ2-1; size: many; V: TRBV20-1; CDR3: SATHSGGMNEQF
J: TRBJ1-1; size: many; V: TRBV27; CDR3: ASSSRVGQGSVAF
J: TRBJ2-3; size: many; V: TRBV5-1; CDR3: ASSWGPGAEDTQY
J: TRBJ2-5; size: many; V: TRBV13; CDR3: ASSLGAGTEETQY
J: TRBJ1-1; size: many; V: TRBV12-3/TRBV12-4; CDR3: ASSLGAGGTEAF
J: TRBJ2-1; size: many; V: TRBV19; CDR3: ASNEDRGLYNEQF
J: TRBJ2-5; size: many; V: TRBV11-2; CDR3: ASSFGGATTKTQY
J: TRBJ1-2; size: many; V: TRBV28; CDR3: ASSLSTTGGAGNGYT
J: TRBJ2-1; size: many; V: TRBV27; CDR3: ASMDLTWASREQF
J: TRBJ1-2; size: many; V: TRBV5-4; CDR3: ASSPGQTPNYGYT
J: TRBJ2-7; size: -; V: TRBV5-6; CDR3: ASSWGTGNYEQY
J: TRBJ1-4; size: many; V: TRBV4-1; CDR3: ASSRRVDRAVATNEKLF
J: TRBJ2-3; size: many; V: TRBV19; CDR3: ASSATGIRTDTQY